The rows below give T cell receptor beta chains drawn from one sample of a study of blood T cell repertoires in COVID-19. Assay: immunoSEQ multiplex PCR; the TCRdb copy retains only in-frame clones and omits some. The profile covers about 210,000 clones, with approximately 80% appearing a single time and about 9% taken by the ten largest. Sequencing was done on a sample of PBMCs or T cells enriched from blood (not recorded which). The receptors were sampled from a man aged 35 to 55 who had recovered from COVID-19. CDR3s include the opening cysteine and the closing phenylalanine or tryptophan. A D gene is named only where the DNA matches it firmly. Not all rows give a size; the values are once, few, many and, for expanded clones, a class.

NA	TRBV18	once	TRBJ2-1	TGTGCCAGCTCACCAGGATGGGGGGTAAGCTCCTACAATGAGCAGTTCTTC	CASSPGWGVSSYNEQFF
NA	TRBV11-1	NA	TRBJ1-4	TGTGCCAGCAGCCACATGATCGGCAGGTGGAATGAAAAACTGTTTTTT	CASSHMIGRWNEKLFF
TRBD1	TRBV6-5	NA	TRBJ1-2	TGTGCCAGCCAGGGGGGAATAGGCTATGGCTACACCTTC	CASQGGIGYGYTF
TRBD2	TRBV10-3	NA	TRBJ2-3	TGTGCCATCAGTGAGCCGGGACTAGCGGGAGAGAGAGATACGCAGTATTTT	CAISEPGLAGERDTQYF
TRBD1	TRBV11-2	NA	TRBJ2-4	TGTGCCACCAGACAGGGAGCCAAAAACATTCAGTACTTC	CATRQGAKNIQYF
NA	TRBV7-2	NA	TRBJ2-7	TGTGCCAGCAGCCCAGGGGTAGCGAGATCCTACGAGCAGTACTTC	CASSPGVARSYEQYF
NA	TRBV4-2	NA	TRBJ1-1	TGTGCCAGCAGCCAAGATATGGGGGCTATGAACACTGAAGCTTTCTTT	CASSQDMGAMNTEAFF
TRBD1	TRBV27	NA	TRBJ2-1	TGTGCCAGCAGCCCTCCTCGACAGGGGCTCTCCTACAATGAGCAGTTCTTC	CASSPPRQGLSYNEQFF
NA	TRBV5-1	NA	TRBJ2-1	TGCGCCAGCAGCTTAGGGGCAACCTACAATGAGCAGTTCTTC	CASSLGATYNEQFF
NA	TRBV18	NA	TRBJ1-1	TGTGCCAGCTCACCCCGGGACACAGGGAACACTGAAGCTTTCTTT	CASSPRDTGNTEAFF
NA	TRBV2	few	TRBJ1-2	TGTGCCAGCAGGGGTCCGAACTCTGACAGCGCTAACTATGGCTACACCTTC	CASRGPNSDSANYGYTF
NA	TRBV5-1	NA	TRBJ2-4	TGCGCCAGCTCCTCGGGGGGCTCCAAAAACATTCAGTACTTC	CASSSGGSKNIQYF
NA	TRBV5-4	many	TRBJ1-6	TGTGCCAGCAGCTTGGAGGGGAACGGGAATTCACCCCTCCACTTT	CASSLEGNGNSPLHF
TRBD1	TRBV29-1	NA	TRBJ2-4	TGCAGCGCCGGAGGGACAGGGGTTACCAAAAACATTCAGTACTTC	CSAGGTGVTKNIQYF
NA	TRBV7-9	NA	TRBJ1-1	TGTGCCAGCAGCCAGCAGGCGGGCACTGAAGCTTTCTTT	CASSQQAGTEAFF
NA	TRBV9	NA	TRBJ2-3	TGTGCCAGCAGCGTAGGAGCAATAAGCACAGATACGCAGTATTTT	CASSVGAISTDTQYF
TRBD1	TRBV5-1	NA	TRBJ1-6	TGCGCCAGCGCTTTCGGGACAGGGGGCAAATCACCCCTCCACTTT	CASAFGTGGKSPLHF
NA	TRBV6-5	NA	TRBJ2-1	TGTGCCAGCAGTTACGGCCTCCTCGACAATGAGCAGTTCTTC	CASSYGLLDNEQFF
NA	TRBV19	NA	TRBJ1-3	TGTGCCAGTAGTACCCTAACCGCCGAGTACACCATATATTTT	CASSTLTAEYTIYF
TRBD1	TRBV2	NA	TRBJ1-5	TGTGCCAGCAGCGGACAGGGTTTGTTCAATCAGCCCCAGCATTTT	CASSGQGLFNQPQHF
TRBD1	TRBV2	NA	TRBJ1-1	TGTGCCAGCAGTGAACCCCCAGGGGGTATCACTGAAGCTTTCTTT	CASSEPPGGITEAFF
NA	TRBV10-3	NA	TRBJ2-7	TGTGCCATCAGTAATAGCGGATCCTACGAGCAGTACTTC	CAISNSGSYEQYF
TRBD2	TRBV12-5	NA	TRBJ2-7	TGTGCTCGGGGGGCGCGGGGGGGCGGGGGGGCCTACGAGCAGTACTTC	CARGARGGGGAYEQYF
TRBD2	TRBV24-1	NA	TRBJ2-3	TGTGCCACCAGTGATAAGCGGGAGGGGCCAACAGATACGCAGTATTTT	CATSDKREGPTDTQYF
TRBD1	TRBV30	once	TRBJ1-2	TGTGCCTGGAGTCACGGTATAGGGGGCGGCTACACCTTC	CAWSHGIGGGYTF
NA	TRBV19	NA	TRBJ1-2	TGTGCCAGTAGCCAGGGGCGGCTCTATGGCTACACCTTC	CASSQGRLYGYTF
NA	TRBV6-5	NA	TRBJ1-6	TGTGCCAGCAGTTACCCAGACGCGGCCTCACCCCTCCACTTT	CASSYPDAASPLHF
TRBD2	TRBV18	NA	TRBJ2-5	TGTGCCAGCTCCTCCGGGACTAGCGGGAGAGGGAAGACCCAGTACTTC	CASSSGTSGRGKTQYF
TRBD1	TRBV6-5	NA	TRBJ1-4	TGTGCCAGCAGGTCGGGACAGGGGGCGTCTGAAAAACTGTTTTTT	CASRSGQGASEKLFF
NA	TRBV1	few	TRBJ2-3	TGCACCAGCAGCCAAGATATGATAGCGGGGGGGCTTAGGTCAGATACGCAGTATTTT	CTSSQDMIAGGLRSDTQYF
TRBD2	TRBV7-3	NA	TRBJ2-1	TGTGCCAGCAGCCCAGAAGGAACAGCGGGAGGGCGACATGAGCAGTTCTTC	CASSPEGTAGGRHEQFF